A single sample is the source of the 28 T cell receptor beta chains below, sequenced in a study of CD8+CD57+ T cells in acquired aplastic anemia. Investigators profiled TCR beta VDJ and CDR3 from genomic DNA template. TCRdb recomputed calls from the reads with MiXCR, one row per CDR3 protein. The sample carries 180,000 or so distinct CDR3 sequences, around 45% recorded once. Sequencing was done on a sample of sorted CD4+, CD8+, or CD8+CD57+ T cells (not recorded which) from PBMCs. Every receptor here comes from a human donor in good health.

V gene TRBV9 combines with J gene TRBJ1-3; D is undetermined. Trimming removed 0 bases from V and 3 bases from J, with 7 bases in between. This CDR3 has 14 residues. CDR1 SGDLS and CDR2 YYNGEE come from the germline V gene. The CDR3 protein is CASSVGTYGNTIYF. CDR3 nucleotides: TGTGCCAGCAGCGTAGGGACCTATGGAAACACCATATATTTT.

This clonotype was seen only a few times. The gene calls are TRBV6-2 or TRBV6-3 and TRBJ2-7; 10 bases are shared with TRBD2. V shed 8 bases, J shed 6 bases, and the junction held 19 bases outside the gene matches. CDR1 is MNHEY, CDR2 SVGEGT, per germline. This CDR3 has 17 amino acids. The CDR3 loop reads CASAQTSSGSLASEQYF. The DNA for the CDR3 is TGTGCCAGCGCGCAGACATCTAGCGGGAGCTTGGCGTCCGAGCAGTACTTC.

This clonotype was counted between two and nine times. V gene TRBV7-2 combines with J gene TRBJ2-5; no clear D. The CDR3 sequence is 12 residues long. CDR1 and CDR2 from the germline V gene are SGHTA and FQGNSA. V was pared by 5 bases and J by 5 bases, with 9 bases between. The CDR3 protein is CASSTFRETQYF. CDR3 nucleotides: TGTGCCAGCAGCACTTTCAGGGAGACCCAGTACTTC.

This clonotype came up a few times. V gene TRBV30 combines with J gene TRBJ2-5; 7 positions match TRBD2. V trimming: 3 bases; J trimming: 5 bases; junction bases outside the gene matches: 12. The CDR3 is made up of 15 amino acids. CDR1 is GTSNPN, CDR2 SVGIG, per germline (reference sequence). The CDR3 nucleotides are TGTGCCTGGAGCGGTCGGAGCGGGATAAGCGAGACCCAGTACTTC. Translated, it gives CAWSGRSGISETQYF.

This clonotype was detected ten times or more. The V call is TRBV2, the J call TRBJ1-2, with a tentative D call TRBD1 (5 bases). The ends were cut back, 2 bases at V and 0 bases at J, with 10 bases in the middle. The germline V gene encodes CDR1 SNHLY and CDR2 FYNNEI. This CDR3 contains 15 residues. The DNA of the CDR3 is TGTGCCAGCAGTGAACGACAGAGTTCTAACTATGGCTACACCTTC. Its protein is CASSERQSSNYGYTF. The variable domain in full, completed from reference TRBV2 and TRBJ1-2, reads EPEVTQTPSHQVTQMGQEVILRCVPISNHLYFYWYRQILGQKVEFLVSFYNNEISEKSEIFDDQFSVERPDGSNFTLKIRSTKLEDSAMYFCASSERQSSNYGYTFGSGTRLTVV.

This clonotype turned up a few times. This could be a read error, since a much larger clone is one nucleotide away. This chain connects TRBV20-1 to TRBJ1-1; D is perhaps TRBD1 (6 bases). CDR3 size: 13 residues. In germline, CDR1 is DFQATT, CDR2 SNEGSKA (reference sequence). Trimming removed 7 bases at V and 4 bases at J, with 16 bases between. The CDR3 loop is CSVSEGGGTEAFF. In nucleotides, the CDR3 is TGCAGTGTTAGCGAGGGGGGCGGCACTGAAGCTTTCTTT.

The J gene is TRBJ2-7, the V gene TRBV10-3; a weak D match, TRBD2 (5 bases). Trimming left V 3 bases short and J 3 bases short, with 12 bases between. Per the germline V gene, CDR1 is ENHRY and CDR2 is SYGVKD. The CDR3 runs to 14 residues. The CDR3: CAISDGGSIYEQYF. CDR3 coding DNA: TGTGCCATCAGTGATGGTGGGAGTATCTACGAGCAGTACTTC.

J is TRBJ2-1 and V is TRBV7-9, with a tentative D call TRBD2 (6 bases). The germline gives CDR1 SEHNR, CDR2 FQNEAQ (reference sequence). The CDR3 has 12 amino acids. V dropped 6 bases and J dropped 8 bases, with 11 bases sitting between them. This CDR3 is CASRGGSYEQFF. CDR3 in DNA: TGTGCCAGCAGGGGGGGTAGCTATGAGCAGTTCTTC.

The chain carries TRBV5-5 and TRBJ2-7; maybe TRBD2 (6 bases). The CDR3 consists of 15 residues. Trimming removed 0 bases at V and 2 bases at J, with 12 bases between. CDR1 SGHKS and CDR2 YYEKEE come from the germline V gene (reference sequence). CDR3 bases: TGTGCCAGCAGCTTGGCGGCGGGACTTACCTACGAGCAGTACTTC. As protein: CASSLAAGLTYEQYF.

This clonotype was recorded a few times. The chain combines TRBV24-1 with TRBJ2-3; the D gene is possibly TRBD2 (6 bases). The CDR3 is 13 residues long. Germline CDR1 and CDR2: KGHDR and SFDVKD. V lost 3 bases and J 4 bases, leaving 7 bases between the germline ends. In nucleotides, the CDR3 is TGTGCCACCAGTGATGGAGGGCCAGATACGCAGTATTTT. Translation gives CATSDGGPDTQYF.

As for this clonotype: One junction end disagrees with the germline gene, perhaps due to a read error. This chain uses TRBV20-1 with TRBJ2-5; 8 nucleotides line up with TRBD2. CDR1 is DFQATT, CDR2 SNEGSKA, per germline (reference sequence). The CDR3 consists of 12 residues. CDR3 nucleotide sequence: TGCAGTGCTAGAAGAGCGGGAGAGACCCATTACTTC. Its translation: CSARRAGETHYF.

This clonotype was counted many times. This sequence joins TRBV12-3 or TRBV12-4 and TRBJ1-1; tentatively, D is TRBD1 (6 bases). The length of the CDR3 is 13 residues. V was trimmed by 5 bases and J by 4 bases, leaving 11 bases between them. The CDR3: CASSTLRGTEAFF. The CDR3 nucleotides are TGTGCCAGCAGTACCCTCAGGGGCACTGAAGCTTTCTTT.

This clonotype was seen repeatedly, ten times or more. In nucleotides, the CDR3 is TGTGCCAGCCGAAGGGAGGGGTCACCTAATGAAAAACTGTTTTTT. Residues: CASRREGSPNEKLFF. The V call is TRBV2, the J call TRBJ1-4, with a tentative D call TRBD1 (5 bases). This CDR3 comprises 15 residues. The germline V gene encodes CDR1 SNHLY and CDR2 FYNNEI. V lost 8 bases and J 3 bases, leaving 16 bases between the germline ends.

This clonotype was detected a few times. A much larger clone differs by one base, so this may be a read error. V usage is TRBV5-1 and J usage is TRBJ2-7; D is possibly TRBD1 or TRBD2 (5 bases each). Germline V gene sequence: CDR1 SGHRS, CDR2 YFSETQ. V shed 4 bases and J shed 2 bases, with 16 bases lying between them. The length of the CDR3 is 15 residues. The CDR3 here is CASSPGTRLTYEQYF. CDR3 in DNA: TGCGCCAGCAGCCCCGGGACGCGCCTTACCTACGAGCAGTACTTC.

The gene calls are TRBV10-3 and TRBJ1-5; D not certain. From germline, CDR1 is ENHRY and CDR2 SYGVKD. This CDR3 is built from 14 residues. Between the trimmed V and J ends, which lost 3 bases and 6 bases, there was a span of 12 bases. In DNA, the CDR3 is TGTGCCATCAGTGACACTAGATCGGGTCAGCCCCAGCATTTT. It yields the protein CAISDTRSGQPQHF.

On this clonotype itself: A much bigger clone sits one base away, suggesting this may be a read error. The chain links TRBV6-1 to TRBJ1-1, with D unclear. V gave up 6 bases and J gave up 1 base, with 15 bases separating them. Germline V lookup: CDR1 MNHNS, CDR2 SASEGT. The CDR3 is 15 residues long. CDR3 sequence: CASRAPGARNTEAFF. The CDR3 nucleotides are TGTGCCAGCAGAGCCCCAGGTGCTCGGAACACTGAAGCTTTCTTT.

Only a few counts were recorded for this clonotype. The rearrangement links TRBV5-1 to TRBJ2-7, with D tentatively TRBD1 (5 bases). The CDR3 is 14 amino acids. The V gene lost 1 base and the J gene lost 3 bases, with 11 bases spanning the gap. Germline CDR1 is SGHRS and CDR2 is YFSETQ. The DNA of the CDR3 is TGCGCCAGCAGCTTGTCGGCCCAGGGCTACGAGCAGTACTTC. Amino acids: CASSLSAQGYEQYF.

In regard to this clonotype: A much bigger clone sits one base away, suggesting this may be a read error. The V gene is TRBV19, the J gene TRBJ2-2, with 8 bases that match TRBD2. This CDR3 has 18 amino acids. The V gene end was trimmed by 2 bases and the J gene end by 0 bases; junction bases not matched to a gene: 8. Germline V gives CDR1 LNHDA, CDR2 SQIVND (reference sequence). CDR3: CASSINAIAGPNTGELFF. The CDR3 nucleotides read TGTGCCAGTAGTATAAATGCTATAGCGGGACCGAACACCGGGGAGCTGTTTTTT. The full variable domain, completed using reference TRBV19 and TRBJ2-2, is DGGITQSPKYLFRKEGQNVTLSCEQNLNHDAMYWYRQDPGQGLRLIYYSQIVNDFQKGDIAEGYSVSREKKESFPLTVTSAQKNPTAFYLCASSINAIAGPNTGELFFGEGSRLTVL.

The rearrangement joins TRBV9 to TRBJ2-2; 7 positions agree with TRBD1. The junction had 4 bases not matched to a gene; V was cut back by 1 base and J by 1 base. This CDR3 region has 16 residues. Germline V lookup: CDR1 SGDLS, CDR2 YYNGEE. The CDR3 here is CASSVNRQGNTGELFF. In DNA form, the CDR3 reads TGTGCCAGCAGCGTAAATCGACAGGGGAACACCGGGGAGCTGTTTTTT.

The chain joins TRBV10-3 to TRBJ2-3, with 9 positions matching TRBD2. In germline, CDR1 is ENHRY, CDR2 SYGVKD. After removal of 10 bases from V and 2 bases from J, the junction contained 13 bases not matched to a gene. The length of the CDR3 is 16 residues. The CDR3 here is CATSEAGGSATDTQYF. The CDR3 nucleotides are TGTGCCACCTCGGAAGCGGGGGGTTCCGCCACAGATACGCAGTATTTT.

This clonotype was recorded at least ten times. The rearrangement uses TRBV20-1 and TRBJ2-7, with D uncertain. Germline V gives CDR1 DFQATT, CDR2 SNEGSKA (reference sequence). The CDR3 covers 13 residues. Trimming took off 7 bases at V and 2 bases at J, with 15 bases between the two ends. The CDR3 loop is CSGEGSSAYEQYF. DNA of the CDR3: TGCAGTGGGGAAGGGTCGAGTGCCTACGAGCAGTACTTC.

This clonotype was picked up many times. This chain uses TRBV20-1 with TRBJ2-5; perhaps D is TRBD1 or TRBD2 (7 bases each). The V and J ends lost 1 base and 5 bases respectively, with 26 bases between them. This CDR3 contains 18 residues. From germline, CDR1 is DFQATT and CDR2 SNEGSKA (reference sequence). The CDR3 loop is CSARVRQGGAGIYETQYF. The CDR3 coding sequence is TGCAGTGCTAGAGTGCGGCAGGGGGGGGCGGGGATATACGAGACCCAGTACTTC.

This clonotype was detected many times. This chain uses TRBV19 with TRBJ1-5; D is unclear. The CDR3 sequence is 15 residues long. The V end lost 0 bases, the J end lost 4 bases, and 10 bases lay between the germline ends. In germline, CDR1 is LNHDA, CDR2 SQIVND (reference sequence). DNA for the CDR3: TGTGCCAGTAGTATAGAGGGGATCGGGAATCAGCCCCAGCATTTT. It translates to CASSIEGIGNQPQHF.

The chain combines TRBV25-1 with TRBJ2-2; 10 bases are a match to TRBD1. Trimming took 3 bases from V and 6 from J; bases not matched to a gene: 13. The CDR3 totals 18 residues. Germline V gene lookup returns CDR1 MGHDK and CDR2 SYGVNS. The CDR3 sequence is CASSEVGTGVRLAGELFF. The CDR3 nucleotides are TGTGCCAGCAGTGAGGTAGGGACAGGGGTTAGATTAGCCGGGGAGCTGTTTTTT.

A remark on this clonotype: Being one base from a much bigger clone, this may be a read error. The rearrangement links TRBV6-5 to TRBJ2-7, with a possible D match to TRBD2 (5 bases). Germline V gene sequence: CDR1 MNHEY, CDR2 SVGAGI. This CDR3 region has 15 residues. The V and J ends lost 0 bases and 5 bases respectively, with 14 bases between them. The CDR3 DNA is TGTGCCAGCAGTTACTCGATAACCCGGGATCACGAGCAGTACTTC. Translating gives CASSYSITRDHEQYF.

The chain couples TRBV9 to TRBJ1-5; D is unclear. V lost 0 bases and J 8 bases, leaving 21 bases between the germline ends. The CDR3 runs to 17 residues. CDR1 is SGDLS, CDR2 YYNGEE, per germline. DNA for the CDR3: TGTGCCAGCAGCGTAGAAGGAACTAGGAACACCGGGGAGCCCCAGCATTTT. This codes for CASSVEGTRNTGEPQHF.

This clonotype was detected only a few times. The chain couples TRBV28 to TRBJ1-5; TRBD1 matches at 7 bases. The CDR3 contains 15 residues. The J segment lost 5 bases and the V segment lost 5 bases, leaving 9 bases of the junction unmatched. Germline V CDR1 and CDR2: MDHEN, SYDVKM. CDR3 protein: CASSPTGEGDQPQHF. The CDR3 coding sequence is TGTGCCAGCAGTCCAACAGGGGAGGGAGATCAGCCCCAGCATTTT.

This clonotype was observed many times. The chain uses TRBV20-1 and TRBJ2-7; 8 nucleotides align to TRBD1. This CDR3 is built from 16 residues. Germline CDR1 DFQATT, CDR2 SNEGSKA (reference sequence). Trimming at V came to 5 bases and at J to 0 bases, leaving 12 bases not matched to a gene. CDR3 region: CSAVGRGPSDSYEQYF. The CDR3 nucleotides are TGCAGTGCTGTAGGCAGGGGGCCCTCCGACTCCTACGAGCAGTACTTC.